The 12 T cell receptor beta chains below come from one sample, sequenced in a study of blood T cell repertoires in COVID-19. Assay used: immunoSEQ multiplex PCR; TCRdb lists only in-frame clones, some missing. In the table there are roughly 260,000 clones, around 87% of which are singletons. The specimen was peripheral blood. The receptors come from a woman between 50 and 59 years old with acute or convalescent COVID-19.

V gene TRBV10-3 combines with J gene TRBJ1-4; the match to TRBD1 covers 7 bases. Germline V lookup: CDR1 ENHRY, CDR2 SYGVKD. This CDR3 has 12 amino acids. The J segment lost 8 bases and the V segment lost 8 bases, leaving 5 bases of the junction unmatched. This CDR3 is CAIGQEEEKLFF. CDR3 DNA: TGTGCCATCGGACAGGAGGAGGAAAAACTGTTTTTT.

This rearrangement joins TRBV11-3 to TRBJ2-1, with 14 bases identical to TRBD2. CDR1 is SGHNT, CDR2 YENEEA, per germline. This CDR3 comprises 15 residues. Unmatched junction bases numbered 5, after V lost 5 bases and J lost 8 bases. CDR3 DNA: TGTGCCAGCAGCCCGGGACTAGCGGGAGTTGATGAGCAGTTCTTC. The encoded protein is CASSPGLAGVDEQFF.

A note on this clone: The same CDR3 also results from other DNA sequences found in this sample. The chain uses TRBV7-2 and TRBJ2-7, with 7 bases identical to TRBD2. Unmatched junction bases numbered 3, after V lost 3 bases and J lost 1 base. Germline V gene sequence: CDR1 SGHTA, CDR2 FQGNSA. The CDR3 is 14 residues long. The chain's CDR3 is CASSLGGESYEQYF. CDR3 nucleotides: TGTGCCAGCAGCTTGGGAGGGGAGTCCTACGAGCAGTACTTC.

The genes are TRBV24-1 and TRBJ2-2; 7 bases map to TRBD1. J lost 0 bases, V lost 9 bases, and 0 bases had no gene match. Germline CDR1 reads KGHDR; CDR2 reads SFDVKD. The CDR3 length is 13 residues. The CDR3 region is CATGTANTGELFF. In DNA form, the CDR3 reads TGTGCCACCGGGACAGCGAACACCGGGGAGCTGTTTTTT.

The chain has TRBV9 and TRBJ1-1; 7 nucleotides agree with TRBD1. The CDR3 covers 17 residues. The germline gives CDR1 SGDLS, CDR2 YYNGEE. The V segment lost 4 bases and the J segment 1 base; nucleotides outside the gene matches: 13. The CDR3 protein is CASSPYRGGWRNTEAFF. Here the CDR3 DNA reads TGTGCCAGCAGCCCGTACAGGGGTGGCTGGAGGAACACTGAAGCTTTCTTT.

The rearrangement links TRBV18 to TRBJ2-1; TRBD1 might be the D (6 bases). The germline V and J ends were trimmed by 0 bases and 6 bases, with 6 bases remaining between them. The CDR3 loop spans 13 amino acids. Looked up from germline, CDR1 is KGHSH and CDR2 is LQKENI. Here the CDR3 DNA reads TGTGCCAGCTCACCACCAGGGGGCAATGAGCAGTTCTTC. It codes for CASSPPGGNEQFF.

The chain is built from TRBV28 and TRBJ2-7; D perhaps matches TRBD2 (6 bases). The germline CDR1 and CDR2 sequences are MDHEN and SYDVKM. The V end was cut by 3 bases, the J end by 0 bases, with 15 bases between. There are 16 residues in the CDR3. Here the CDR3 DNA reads TGTGCCAGCAGTTTTGCTTGGGACTCTCTCTCCTACGAGCAGTACTTC. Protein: CASSFAWDSLSYEQYF.

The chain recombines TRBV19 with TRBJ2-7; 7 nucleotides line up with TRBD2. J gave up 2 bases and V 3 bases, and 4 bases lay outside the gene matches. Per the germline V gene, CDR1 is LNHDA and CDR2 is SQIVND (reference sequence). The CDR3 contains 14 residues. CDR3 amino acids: CASSISGGTYEQYF. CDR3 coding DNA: TGTGCCAGTAGTATCTCCGGGGGGACCTACGAGCAGTACTTC.

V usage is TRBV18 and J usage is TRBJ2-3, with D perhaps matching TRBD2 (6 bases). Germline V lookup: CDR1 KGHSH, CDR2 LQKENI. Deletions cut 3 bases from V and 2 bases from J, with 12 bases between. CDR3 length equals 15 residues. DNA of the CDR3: TGTGCCAGCTCACCCGGGGCGGGGCACACAGATACGCAGTATTTT. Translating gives CASSPGAGHTDTQYF.

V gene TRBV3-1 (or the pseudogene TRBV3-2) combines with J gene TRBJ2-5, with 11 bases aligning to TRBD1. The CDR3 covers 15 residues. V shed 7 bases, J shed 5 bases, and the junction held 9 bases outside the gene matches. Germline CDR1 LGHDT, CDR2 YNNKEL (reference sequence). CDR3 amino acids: CASIRTGGGWETQYF. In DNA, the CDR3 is TGTGCCAGCATTAGGACAGGGGGCGGCTGGGAGACCCAGTACTTC.

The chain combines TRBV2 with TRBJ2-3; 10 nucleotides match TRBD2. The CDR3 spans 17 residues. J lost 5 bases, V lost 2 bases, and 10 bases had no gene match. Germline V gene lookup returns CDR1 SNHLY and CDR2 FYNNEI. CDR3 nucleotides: TGTGCCAGCAGTGAAAGATTCGGACTAGCGGACCTAGATACGCAGTATTTT. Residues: CASSERFGLADLDTQYF.

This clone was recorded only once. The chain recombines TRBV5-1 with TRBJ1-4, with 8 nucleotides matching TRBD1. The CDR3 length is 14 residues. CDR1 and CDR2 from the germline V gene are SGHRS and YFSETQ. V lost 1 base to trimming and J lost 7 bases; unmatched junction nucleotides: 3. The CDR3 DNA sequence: TGCGCCAGCAGCTTGTCAGGGGGCGTTGAAAAACTGTTTTTT. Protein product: CASSLSGGVEKLFF.